The sequence of this TCR beta chain was determined in a study of blood T cells in healthy people across ages. Isolation recovered at least 7 million PBMCs from every sample. Combining a sample-barcoded 5' primer with a J-beta primer mix, a second PCR ran for about 7 to 11 cycles. MiXCR, applied by TCRdb to the 5' RACE reads, yields one record per CDR3 protein. Seen here are about 1.5 million distinct CDR3 sequences, about 42% observed once, and the top ten hold approximately 4%. Germline assignment: CDR1 DFQATT and CDR2 SNEGSKA (reference sequence). This CDR3 spans 14 amino acids. In the case of this clonotype: Antigen: not known. This may be a read error: a much more frequent sequence differs by one nucleotide.

Findings of the study overall: Significant beta diversity loss was already apparent by age around 36, declining roughly linearly.

The chain links TRBV20-1 to TRBJ2-1, with D tentatively TRBD2 (5 bases). The J call may be wrong; the DNA end is better matched by TRBJ2-7. The sample taken for sequencing was blood. This sequence originates from a woman between 18 and 29 years old in good health. The DNA of the CDR3 is TGCAGTGCTAGAGGGGGAGAGACCTACAATGAGCAGTACTTC. Protein product: CSARGGETYNEQYF.